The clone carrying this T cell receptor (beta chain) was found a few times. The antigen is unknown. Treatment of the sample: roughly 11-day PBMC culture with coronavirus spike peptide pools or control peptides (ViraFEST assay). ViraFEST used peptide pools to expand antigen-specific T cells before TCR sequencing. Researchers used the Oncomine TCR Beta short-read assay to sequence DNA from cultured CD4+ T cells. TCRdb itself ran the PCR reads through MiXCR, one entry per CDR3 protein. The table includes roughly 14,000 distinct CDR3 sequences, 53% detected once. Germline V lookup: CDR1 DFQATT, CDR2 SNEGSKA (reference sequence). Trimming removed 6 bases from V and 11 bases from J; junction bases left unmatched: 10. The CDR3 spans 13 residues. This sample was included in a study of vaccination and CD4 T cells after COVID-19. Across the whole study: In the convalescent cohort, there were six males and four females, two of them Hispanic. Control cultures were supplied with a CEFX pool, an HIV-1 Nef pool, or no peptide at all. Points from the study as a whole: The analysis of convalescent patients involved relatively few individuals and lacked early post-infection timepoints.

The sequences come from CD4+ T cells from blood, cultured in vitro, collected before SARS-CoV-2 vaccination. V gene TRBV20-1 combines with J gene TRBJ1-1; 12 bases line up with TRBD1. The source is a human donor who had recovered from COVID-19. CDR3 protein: CSAQGQGARLAFF. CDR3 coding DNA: TGCAGTGCCCAGGGACAGGGGGCACGTCTTGCTTTCTTT.